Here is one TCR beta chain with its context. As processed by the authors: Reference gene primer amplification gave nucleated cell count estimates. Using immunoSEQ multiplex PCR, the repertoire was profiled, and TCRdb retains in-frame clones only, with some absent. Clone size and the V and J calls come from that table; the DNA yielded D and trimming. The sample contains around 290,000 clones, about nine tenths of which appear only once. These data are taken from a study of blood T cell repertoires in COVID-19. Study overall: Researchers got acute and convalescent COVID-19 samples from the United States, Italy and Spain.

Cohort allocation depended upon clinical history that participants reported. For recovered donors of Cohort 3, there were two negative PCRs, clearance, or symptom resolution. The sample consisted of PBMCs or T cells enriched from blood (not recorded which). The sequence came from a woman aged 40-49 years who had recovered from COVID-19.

CDR3 nucleotides: TGCAGCGCCGCGTTTCCTGGAGGTCAAGTTAATGAGCAGTTCTTC. This gives the protein CSAAFPGGQVNEQFF. The V call is TRBV29-1, the J call TRBJ2-1; D perhaps matches TRBD2 (5 bases). The CDR3 consists of 15 residues. The germline V and J ends were trimmed by 7 bases and 7 bases, with 23 bases remaining between them. Germline V gives CDR1 SQVTM, CDR2 ANQGSEA.